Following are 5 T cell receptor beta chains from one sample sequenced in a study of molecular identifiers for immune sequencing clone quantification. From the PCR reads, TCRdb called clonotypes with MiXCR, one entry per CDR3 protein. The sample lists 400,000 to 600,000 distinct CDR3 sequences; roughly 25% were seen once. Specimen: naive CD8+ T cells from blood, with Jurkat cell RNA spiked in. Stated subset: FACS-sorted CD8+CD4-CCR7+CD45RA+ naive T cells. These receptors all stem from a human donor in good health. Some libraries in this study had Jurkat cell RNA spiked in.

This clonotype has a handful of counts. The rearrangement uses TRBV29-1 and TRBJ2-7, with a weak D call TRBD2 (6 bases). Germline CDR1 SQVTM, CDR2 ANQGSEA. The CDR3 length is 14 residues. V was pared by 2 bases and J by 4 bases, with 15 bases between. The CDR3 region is CSVELGGTGYEQYF. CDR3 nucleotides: TGCAGCGTTGAACTTGGGGGGACCGGATACGAGCAGTACTTC.

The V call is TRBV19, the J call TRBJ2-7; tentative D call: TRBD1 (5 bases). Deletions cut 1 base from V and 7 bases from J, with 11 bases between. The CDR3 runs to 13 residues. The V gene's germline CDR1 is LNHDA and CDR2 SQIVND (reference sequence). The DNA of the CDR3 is TGTGCCAGTAGTATAGGACAGTCTGGGGAGCAGTACTTC. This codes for CASSIGQSGEQYF.

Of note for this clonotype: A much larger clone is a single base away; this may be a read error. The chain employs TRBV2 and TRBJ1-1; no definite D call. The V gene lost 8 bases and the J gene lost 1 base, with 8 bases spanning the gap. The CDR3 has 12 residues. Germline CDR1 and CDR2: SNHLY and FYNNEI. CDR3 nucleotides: TGTGCCAGCGGAGGAGAGAACACTGAAGCTTTCTTT. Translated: CASGGENTEAFF.

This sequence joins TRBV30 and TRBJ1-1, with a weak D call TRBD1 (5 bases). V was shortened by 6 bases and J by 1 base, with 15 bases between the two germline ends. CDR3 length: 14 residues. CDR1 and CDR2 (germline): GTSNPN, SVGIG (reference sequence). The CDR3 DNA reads TGTGCCTGTAGTCACGGGACGCGGAACACTGAAGCTTTCTTT. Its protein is CACSHGTRNTEAFF.

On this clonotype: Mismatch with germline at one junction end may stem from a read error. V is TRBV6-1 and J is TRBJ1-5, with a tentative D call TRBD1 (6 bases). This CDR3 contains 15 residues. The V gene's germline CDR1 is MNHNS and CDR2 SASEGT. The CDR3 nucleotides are TGTGCCAGCAGTGAACGCTCGGGGGGCAATCCGCCCCAGCATTTT. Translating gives CASSERSGGNPPQHF.